The T cell receptor (beta chain) under discussion was sequenced for a study of regulatory T cells in long-lasting Graves disease. V lost 5 bases and J lost 6, with 9 bases in between. Germline assignment: CDR1 DFQATT and CDR2 SNEGSKA (reference sequence). The CDR3 is 11 amino acids. Researchers made TCR beta libraries by using iRepertoire HTBI primers and running Arm-PCR on CDR3 regions. Using its own MiXCR run on the multiplex PCR reads, TCRdb lists one record per CDR3 protein. The sample yields 380,000 or so distinct CDR3 sequences, about 16% seen once. Time point noted: newly diagnosed GD, antithyroid drugs for less than 3 months. PBMC-extracted RNA yielded the TCR library. This same sample was also taken into another study, of T cells in Graves' hyperthyroidism and ophthalmopathy.

The chain links TRBV20-1 to TRBJ2-3; D might be TRBD1 or TRBD2, each matching 5 bases. The source is a young woman with Graves disease. Here the sequenced sample was peripheral blood mononuclear cells (PBMCs), taken at new diagnosis, from a patient treated with antithyroid drugs. The CDR3 coding sequence is TGCAGTGCTCTTTGGGGGGATACGCAGTATTTT. This sequence encodes CSALWGDTQYF.